The present entry profiles one TCR beta chain with its context. Its antigen remains unknown. The data belong to a study of identical twins. Study conclusions and caveats: In cord blood, abundant beta clonotypes had fewer insertions; memory showed no trend. Some out-of-frame alpha sequences were shared by twins, and these showed excess low generation probability.

A universal primer site was created by template switching, with the cDNA bearing unique molecular identifiers. TCRdb re-called the 5' RACE reads through MiXCR, storing one row per CDR3 protein. Among more than 1.5 million distinct CDR3 sequences listed, less than 35% were seen once. CDR1 and CDR2 from the germline V gene are SGDLS and YYNGEE. The CDR3 is 13 amino acids. Trimming took 4 bases from V and 5 from J, leaving 11 bases between them. The sample taken for sequencing was cord blood. The sequence was obtained from a newborn girl in good health. The chain couples TRBV9 to TRBJ2-3; D remains ambiguous. The CDR3 bases are TGTGCCAGCAGCTCCGAACCTATAGATACGCAGTATTTT. It codes for CASSSEPIDTQYF.